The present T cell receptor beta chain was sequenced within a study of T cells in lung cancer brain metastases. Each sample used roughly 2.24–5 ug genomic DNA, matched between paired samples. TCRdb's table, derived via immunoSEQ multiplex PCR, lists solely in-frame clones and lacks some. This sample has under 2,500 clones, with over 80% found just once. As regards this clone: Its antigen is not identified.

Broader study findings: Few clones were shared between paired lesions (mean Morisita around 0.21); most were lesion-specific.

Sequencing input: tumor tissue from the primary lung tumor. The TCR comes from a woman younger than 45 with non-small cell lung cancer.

The CDR3: CASSQNQGDLDGNTIYF. CDR3 coding DNA: TGCGCCAGCAGCCAAAACCAAGGGGATCTCGATGGAAACACCATATATTTT. This sequence joins TRBV4-1 and TRBJ1-3; TRBD1 is a possible D gene (5 bases). Germline V gene lookup returns CDR1 MGHRA and CDR2 YSYEKL. Deletions cut 2 bases from V and 3 bases from J, with 17 bases between. The CDR3 covers 17 residues.